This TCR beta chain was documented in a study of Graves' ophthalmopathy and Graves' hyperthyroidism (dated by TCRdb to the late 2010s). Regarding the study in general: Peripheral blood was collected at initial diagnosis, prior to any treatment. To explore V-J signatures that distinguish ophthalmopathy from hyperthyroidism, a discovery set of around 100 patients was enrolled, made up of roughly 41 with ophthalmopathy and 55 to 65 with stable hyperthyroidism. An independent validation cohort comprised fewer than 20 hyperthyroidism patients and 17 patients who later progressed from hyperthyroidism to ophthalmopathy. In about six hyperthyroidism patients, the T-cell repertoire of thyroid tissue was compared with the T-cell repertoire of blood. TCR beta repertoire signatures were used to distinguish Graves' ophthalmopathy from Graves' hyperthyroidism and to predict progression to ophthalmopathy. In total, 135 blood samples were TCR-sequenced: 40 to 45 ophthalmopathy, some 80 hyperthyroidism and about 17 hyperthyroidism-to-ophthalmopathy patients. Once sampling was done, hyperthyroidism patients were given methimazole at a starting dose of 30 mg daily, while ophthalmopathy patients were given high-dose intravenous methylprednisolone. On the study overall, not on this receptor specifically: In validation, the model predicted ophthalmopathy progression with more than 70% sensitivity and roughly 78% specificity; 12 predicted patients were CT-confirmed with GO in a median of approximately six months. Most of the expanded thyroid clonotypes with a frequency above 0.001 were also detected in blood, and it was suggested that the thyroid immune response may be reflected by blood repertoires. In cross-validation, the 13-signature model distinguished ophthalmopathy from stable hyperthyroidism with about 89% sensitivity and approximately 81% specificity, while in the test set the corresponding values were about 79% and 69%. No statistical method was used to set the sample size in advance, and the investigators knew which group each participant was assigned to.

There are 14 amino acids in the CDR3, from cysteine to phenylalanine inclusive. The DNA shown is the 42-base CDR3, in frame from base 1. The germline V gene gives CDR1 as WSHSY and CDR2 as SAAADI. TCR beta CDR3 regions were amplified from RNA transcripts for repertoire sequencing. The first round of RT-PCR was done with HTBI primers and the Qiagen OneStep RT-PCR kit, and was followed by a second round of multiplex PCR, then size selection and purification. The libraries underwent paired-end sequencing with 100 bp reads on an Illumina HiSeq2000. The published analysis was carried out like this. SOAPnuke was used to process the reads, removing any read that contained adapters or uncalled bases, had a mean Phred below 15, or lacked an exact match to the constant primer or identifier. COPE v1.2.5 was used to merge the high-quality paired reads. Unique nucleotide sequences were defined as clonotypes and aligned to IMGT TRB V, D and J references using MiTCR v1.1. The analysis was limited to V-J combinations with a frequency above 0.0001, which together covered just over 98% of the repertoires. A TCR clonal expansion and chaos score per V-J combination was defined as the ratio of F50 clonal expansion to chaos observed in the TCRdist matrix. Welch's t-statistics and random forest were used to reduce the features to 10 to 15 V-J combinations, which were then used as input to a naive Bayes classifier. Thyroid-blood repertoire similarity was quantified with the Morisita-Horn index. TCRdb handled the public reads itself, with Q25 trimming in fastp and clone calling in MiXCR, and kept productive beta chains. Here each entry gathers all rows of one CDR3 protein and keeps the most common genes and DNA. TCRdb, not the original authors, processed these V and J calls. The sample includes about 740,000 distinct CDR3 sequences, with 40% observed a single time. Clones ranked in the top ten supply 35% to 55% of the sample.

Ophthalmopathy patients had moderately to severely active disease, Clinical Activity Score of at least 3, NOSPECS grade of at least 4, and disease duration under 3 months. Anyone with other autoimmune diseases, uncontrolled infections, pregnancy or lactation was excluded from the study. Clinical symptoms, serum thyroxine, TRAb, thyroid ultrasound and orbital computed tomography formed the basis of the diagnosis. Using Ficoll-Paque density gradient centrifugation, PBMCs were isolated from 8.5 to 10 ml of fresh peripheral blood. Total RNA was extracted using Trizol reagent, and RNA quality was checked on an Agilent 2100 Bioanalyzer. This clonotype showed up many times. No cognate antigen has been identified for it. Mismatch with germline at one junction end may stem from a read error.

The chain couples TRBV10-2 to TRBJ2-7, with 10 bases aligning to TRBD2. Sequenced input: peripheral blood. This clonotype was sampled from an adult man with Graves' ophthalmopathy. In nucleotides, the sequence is TGCGCCAGCATTGAGAGCGGGAGGGACGACGAGCAGTACTTC. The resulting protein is CASIESGRDDEQYF.